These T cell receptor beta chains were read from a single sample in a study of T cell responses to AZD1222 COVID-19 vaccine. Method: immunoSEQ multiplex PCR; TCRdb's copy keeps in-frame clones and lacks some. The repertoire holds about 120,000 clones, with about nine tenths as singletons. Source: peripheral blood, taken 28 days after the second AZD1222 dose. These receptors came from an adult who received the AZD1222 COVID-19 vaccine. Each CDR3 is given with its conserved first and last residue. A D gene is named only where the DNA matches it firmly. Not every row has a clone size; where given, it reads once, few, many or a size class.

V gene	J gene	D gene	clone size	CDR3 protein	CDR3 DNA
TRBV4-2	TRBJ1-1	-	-	CASSQERGNTEAFF	TGTGCCAGCAGCCAAGAGAGGGGGAACACTGAAGCTTTCTTT
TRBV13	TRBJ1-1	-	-	CASSPRQDLNTEAFF	TGTGCCAGCAGCCCACGACAGGATTTGAACACTGAAGCTTTCTTT
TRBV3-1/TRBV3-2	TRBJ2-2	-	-	CASSQDWVATASGELFF	TGTGCCAGCAGCCAAGATTGGGTAGCCACCGCGAGCGGGGAGCTGTTTTTT
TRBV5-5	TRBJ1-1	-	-	CASSLAGNTEAFF	TGTGCCAGCAGCTTAGCAGGGAACACTGAAGCTTTCTTT
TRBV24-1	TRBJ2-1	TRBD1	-	CATSDSKGAIKYNEQFF	TGTGCCACCAGTGATTCAAAGGGGGCGATTAAATACAATGAGCAGTTCTTC
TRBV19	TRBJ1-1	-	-	CASSFLGGNTEAFF	TGTGCCAGTAGTTTCCTGGGGGGAAACACTGAAGCTTTCTTT
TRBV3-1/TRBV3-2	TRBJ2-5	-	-	CASSQEPGRETQYF	TGTGCCAGCAGCCAAGAGCCAGGTAGAGAGACCCAGTACTTC
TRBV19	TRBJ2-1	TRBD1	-	CASRTGGRNEQFF	TGTGCCAGTAGGACAGGGGGCCGGAATGAGCAGTTCTTC
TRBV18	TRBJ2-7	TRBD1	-	CASSPTGQFSYEQYF	TGTGCCAGCTCACCTACGGGACAGTTTTCCTACGAGCAGTACTTC
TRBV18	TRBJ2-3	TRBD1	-	CASSPWTGPDTQYF	TGTGCCAGCTCACCTTGGACAGGGCCAGATACGCAGTATTTT
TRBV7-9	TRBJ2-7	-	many	CASSPLLGTVAYEQYF	TGTGCCAGCAGCCCGTTGCTGGGGACCGTTGCCTACGAGCAGTACTTC
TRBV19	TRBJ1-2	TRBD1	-	CASRGDRSGYTF	TGTGCCAGTAGAGGGGACAGGAGTGGCTACACCTTC
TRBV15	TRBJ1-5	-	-	CATSRSRIYSNVPLMACDQPQHF	TGTGCCACCAGCAGAAGCCGGATTTATAGCAACGTCCCTTTAATGGCGTGCGATCAGCCCCAGCATTTT
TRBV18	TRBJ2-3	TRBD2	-	CASSWTSGSTDTQYF	TGTGCCAGCTCCTGGACTAGCGGAAGCACAGATACGCAGTATTTT
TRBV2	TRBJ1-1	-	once	CASSEDEDTEAFF	TGTGCCAGCAGCGAAGACGAGGACACTGAAGCTTTCTTT
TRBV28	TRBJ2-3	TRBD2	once	CASSLGTSVTDTQYF	TGTGCCAGCAGTTTAGGGACTAGCGTCACAGATACGCAGTATTTT
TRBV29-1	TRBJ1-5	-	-	CSALPTGQKNSNQPQHF	TGCAGCGCCCTACCGACCGGACAGAAAAATAGCAATCAGCCCCAGCATTTT
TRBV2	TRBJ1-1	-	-	CASIRQTNTEAFF	TGTGCCAGTATAAGACAGACGAACACTGAAGCTTTCTTT
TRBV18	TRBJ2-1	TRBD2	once	CASSPVAGLAGNEQFF	TGTGCCAGCTCACCAGTAGCGGGACTAGCGGGAAACGAGCAGTTCTTC
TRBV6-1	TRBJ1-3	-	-	CASSVARQSDSGNTIYF	TGTGCCAGCAGTGTCGCGAGACAGTCAGACTCTGGAAACACCATATATTTT
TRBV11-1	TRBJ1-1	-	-	CASSSRQVIGNTEAFF	TGTGCCAGCAGCTCCAGACAGGTCATAGGGAACACTGAAGCTTTCTTT
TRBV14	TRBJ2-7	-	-	CASSQPAHHYEQYF	TGTGCCAGCAGCCAACCAGCGCACCACTACGAGCAGTACTTC
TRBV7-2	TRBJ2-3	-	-	CASSLVRVGDTQYF	TGTGCCAGCAGCTTAGTCAGGGTTGGAGATACGCAGTATTTT
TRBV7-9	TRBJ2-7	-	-	CASSSGHYGGQYF	TGTGCCAGCAGTTCGGGACACTACGGGGGGCAGTACTTC
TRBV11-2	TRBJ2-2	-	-	CASSTIRGNAGELFF	TGTGCCAGCAGCACAATCAGGGGAAATGCCGGGGAGCTGTTTTTT
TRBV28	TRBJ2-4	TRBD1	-	CASSITGGGLNIQYF	TGTGCCAGCAGCATTACAGGGGGAGGCTTAAACATTCAGTACTTC
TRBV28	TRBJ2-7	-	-	CASSLAGSSYEQYF	TGTGCCAGCAGTCTGGCGGGTTCCTCCTACGAGCAGTACTTC
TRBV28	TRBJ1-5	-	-	CASSQIGFRGGNQPQHF	TGTGCCAGCAGTCAAATCGGGTTCAGGGGAGGCAATCAGCCCCAGCATTTT
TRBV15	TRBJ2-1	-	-	CATSILNGDFELNEQFF	TGTGCCACCAGCATACTCAATGGCGACTTCGAGCTCAATGAGCAGTTCTTC
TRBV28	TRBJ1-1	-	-	CASSRPPTAQNTEAFF	TGTGCCAGCAGTCGCCCCCCGACCGCGCAGAACACTGAAGCTTTCTTT
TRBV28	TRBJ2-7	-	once	CASSFSGQILNSYEQYF	TGTGCCAGCAGTTTCTCCGGACAAATTCTAAACTCCTACGAGCAGTACTTC